This is a list of T cell receptor beta chains from one sample in a study of cytotoxic CD8 clonotypes in ibrutinib-treated CLL. Assay: immunoSEQ multiplex PCR; the TCRdb copy retains only in-frame clones and omits some. The table shows 73,000 or so clones, with about 63% occurring only once. Sequencing used PBMCs, obtained after 12 months of ibrutinib treatment. These receptors came from a human donor with chronic lymphocytic leukemia. Each CDR3 is given with its conserved first and last residue. Fields, in order: V gene, clone size, D gene, J gene, CDR3 DNA, CDR3 protein. The D gene is left open where the match is weak. A row's size may be missing; if present it is once, few, many or a size class.

TRBV7-9	-	-	TRBJ2-7	TGTGCCAGCAGCTTAGAAGGGGAGGACGAGCAGTACTTC	CASSLEGEDEQYF
TRBV4-1	-	-	TRBJ2-1	TGCGCCAGCAGCCAAGATCAGGGGGGGGTTTACAATGAGCAGTTCTTC	CASSQDQGGVYNEQFF
TRBV18	-	-	TRBJ2-3	TGTGCCAGCTCACGGGGAGGAGATACGCAGTATTTT	CASSRGGDTQYF
TRBV6-1	-	TRBD1	TRBJ1-5	TGTGCCAGCAGTGACACTTGGACAGGGACGGATCAGCCCCAGCATTTT	CASSDTWTGTDQPQHF
TRBV10-3	-	-	TRBJ1-5	TGTGCCAGCTGCGGGGGCAGCAATCAGCCCCAGCATTTT	CASCGGSNQPQHF
TRBV5-4	-	TRBD2	TRBJ2-2	TGTGCCAGCAGCGAGGCACTAGCGGGGGGGAACACCGGGGAGCTGTTTTTT	CASSEALAGGNTGELFF
TRBV10-3	-	TRBD2	TRBJ2-7	TGTGCCATCAGTGCGGCTAGCGGGGGGGCCGATGAGCAGTACTTC	CAISAASGGADEQYF
TRBV6-5	-	TRBD1	TRBJ2-7	TGTGCCAGCAGTTACCTCCGGGACAGGGGATCCTACGAGCAGTACTTC	CASSYLRDRGSYEQYF
TRBV7-3	-	-	TRBJ2-5	TGTGCCAGCAGCTCCGACCGGTTCCAAGAGACCCAGTACTTC	CASSSDRFQETQYF
TRBV5-4	few	-	TRBJ2-3	TGTGCCAGCAGGGAGGTTAGCACAGATACGCAGTATTTT	CASREVSTDTQYF
TRBV6-5	-	-	TRBJ2-7	TGTGCCAGCAGTTACGTCAGGGCCAGTTACGAGCAGTACTTC	CASSYVRASYEQYF
TRBV2	few	TRBD1	TRBJ1-4	TGTGCCAGCACCCGGAGCGGGGACAGGGATGAAAAACTGTTTTTT	CASTRSGDRDEKLFF
TRBV9	-	-	TRBJ2-2	TGTGCCAGCAGCGGCTCCAGAAACGCGAACACCGGGGAGCTGTTTTTT	CASSGSRNANTGELFF
TRBV11-2	-	-	TRBJ2-7	TGTGCCAGCAGCTTAGGGAGGGTAGGCTACGAGCAGTACTTC	CASSLGRVGYEQYF
TRBV15	-	-	TRBJ1-2	TGTGCCACCAGCAGAGATGCACAGGGTGCTGGCTACACCTTC	CATSRDAQGAGYTF
TRBV4-3	-	-	TRBJ1-5	TGCGCCAGCAGCCCGCTCTACGGAGGCAATCAGCCCCAGCATTTT	CASSPLYGGNQPQHF
TRBV5-4	-	TRBD2	TRBJ2-3	TGTGCCAGCACCCTTGGGCGGGGGGGGAACACAGATACGCAGTATTTT	CASTLGRGGNTDTQYF
TRBV7-2	-	-	TRBJ2-5	TGTGCCAGCAGCCGGGGGACGAAAGAGACCCAGTACTTC	CASSRGTKETQYF
TRBV19	-	-	TRBJ1-1	TGTGCCAGTAGTTCTAGGCCCCCCCCTGAAGCTTTCTTT	CASSSRPPPEAFF
TRBV7-3	-	-	TRBJ2-1	TGTGCCAGCAGCGAGCTGGGGAATGAGCAGTTCTTC	CASSELGNEQFF
TRBV7-2	-	-	TRBJ1-6	TGTGCCAGCAGCTTAGATCTTAATTCACCCCTCCACTTT	CASSLDLNSPLHF
TRBV18	-	-	TRBJ2-7	TGTGCCAGCTCACCACTCAAGCTGGGGGCCTACGAGCAGTACTTC	CASSPLKLGAYEQYF
TRBV21-1	-	-	TRBJ1-2	TGTGCCAGCAGCAGCGTGACAGGGGGCGGAGGCTACACCTTC	CASSSVTGGGGYTF
TRBV9	-	TRBD1	TRBJ1-2	TGTGCCAGCAGCGTGAGAGGGGGCTTTGGCTACACCTTC	CASSVRGGFGYTF
TRBV5-4	-	-	TRBJ2-7	TGTGCCAGCAGCTTGGCAACACCCCCAGGGGAGCAGTACTTC	CASSLATPPGEQYF
TRBV10-2	-	-	TRBJ2-2	TGCGCCAGCAGTGATCCTATGGGGGAACCCGGGGAGCTGTTTTTT	CASSDPMGEPGELFF
TRBV7-8	-	TRBD2	TRBJ2-2	TGTGCCAGCAGCTTATGGCGGGGGGGCCCGGCCGGGGAGCTGTTTTTT	CASSLWRGGPAGELFF
TRBV7-9	-	-	TRBJ2-2	TGTGCCAGCACCCGAGGAGGTTCAGCCGACACCGGGGAGCTGTTTTTT	CASTRGGSADTGELFF
TRBV14	-	-	TRBJ1-2	TGTGCCAGCAGCCAAGAAGAGACCTATGGCTACACCTTC	CASSQEETYGYTF